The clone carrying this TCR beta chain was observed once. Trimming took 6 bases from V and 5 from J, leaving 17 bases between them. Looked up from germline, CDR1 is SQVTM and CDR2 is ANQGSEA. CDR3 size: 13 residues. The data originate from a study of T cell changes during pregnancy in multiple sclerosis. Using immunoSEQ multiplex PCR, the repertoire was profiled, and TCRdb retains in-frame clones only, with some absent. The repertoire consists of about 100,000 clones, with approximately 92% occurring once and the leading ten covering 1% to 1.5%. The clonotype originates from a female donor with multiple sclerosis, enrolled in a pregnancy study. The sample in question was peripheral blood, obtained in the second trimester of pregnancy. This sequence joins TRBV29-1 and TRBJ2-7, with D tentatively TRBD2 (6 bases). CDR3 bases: TGCAGCGTCTCGGGACTTCTGATGAACGAGCAGTACTTC. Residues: CSVSGLLMNEQYF.